These T cell receptor beta chains were read from a single sample in a study of identical twins. TCRdb independently ran MiXCR on the 5' RACE reads; one entry per CDR3 protein. This repertoire shows 600,000 to 800,000 distinct CDR3 sequences, around 20% found once; its top ten account for around 4.4%. The same sample was also used in a study of T cells expressing NK-cell markers.

Sequenced material: PBMCs. The origin of the receptors is a woman between 18 and 29 years old in good health. The CDR3 runs from the conserved cysteine through the conserved F or W. A D gene is named only where the DNA matches it firmly.

v_call d_call cdr3_aa
TRBV10-3 TRBD1 CAISEPGTGDEQYF
TRBV6-2/TRBV6-3 . CASSYEEPSYNEQFF
TRBV5-4 TRBD1 CASSLRDRGIHEQYF
TRBV5-1 TRBD1 CASSFGDRLRNYEQYF
TRBV12-3/TRBV12-4 TRBD1 CASSIPDRHTQYF
TRBV7-9 TRBD1 CASSLFNAGGYGYTF
TRBV5-6 . CASSLGPPPTYNEQFF
TRBV12-3/TRBV12-4 TRBD1 CASSWDRYSNQPQHF
TRBV20-1 . CSAPSEGETQYF
TRBV30 TRBD2 CAWRIAGATYEQYF
TRBV15 TRBD1 CATSRPPGQGTYEQYF
TRBV15 TRBD2 CATSRVFYGGGVLTF
TRBV29-1 TRBD2 CSVKGLAEINEQFF
TRBV25-1 TRBD1 CASSEPRTGGYEQYF
TRBV6-2/TRBV6-3 . CASVGRRGTDTQYF
TRBV10-2 . CASSEDGQGNTIYF
TRBV29-1 . CSVEGRSVETQYF
TRBV7-9 . CASSLPGAWVNTEAFF
TRBV15 TRBD2 CATSPTLRGEQNEQFF
TRBV5-1 TRBD1 CASFSGQNYGYTF
TRBV7-6 . CASSLDHGEQYF
TRBV4-3 . CASSQETGPPFEQYF
TRBV18 . CASSPPFSTDMSGYTF
TRBV6-2/TRBV6-3 . CASSPDSPLSWGYYGYTF
TRBV20-1 TRBD2 CSARFPAGGTNNEQFF
TRBV6-2/TRBV6-3 TRBD1 CASTQSRRGQGEETEAFF
TRBV6-5 . CASSNRDRGDTQYF
TRBV10-3 . CAISGAGATEAFF
TRBV7-9 TRBD2 CASSKGGTSGGREFF
TRBV7-9 . CASSLGGSQYEQYF
TRBV5-1 TRBD1 CASSLAGGTGGYEQYF
TRBV7-2 . CASSLMVEPLHF
TRBV27 . CASCRRAPQETQYF
TRBV27 . CASSALSGFRAYEQYF
TRBV3-1 TRBD2 CASSQDWEGFTDTQYF
TRBV20-1 TRBD2 CSASSLPLGASGRDTQYF
TRBV3-1 TRBD1 CASSQQGDNEKLFF
TRBV6-1 TRBD2 CASRIRGGTDTQYF
TRBV6-5 . CASRGRGAVEQYF